The clone carrying this T cell receptor (beta chain) was seen a single time. Clones were sequenced by immunoSEQ multiplex PCR, and TCRdb holds only the in-frame ones, with some missing. The table has fewer than 90,000 clones, over 85% seen once. This specimen comes from a study of control samples from healthy donors and cancer patients. The germline V and J ends were trimmed by 3 bases and 4 bases, with 7 bases remaining between them. Germline-derived CDR1 and CDR2 are MDHEN and SYDVKM. The CDR3 has 12 amino acids. This receptor was identified in a woman aged 55 to 70 with head and neck cancer. The J gene is TRBJ2-7, the V gene TRBV28, with D uncertain. Sequencing was carried out using PBMCs. In nucleotides, the CDR3 is TGTGCCAGCAGTTTGGAAACTTACGAGCAGTACTTC. Amino acids: CASSLETYEQYF.